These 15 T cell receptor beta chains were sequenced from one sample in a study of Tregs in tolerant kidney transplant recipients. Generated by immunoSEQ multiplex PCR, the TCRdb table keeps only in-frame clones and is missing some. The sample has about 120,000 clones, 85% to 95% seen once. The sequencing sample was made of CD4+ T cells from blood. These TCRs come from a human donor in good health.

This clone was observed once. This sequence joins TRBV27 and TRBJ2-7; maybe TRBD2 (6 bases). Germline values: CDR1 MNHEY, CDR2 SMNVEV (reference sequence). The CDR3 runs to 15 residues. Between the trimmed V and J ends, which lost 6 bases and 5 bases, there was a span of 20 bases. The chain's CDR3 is CASRGAGSYENEQYF. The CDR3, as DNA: TGTGCCAGCAGGGGTGCGGGGTCGTACGAGAACGAGCAGTACTTC.

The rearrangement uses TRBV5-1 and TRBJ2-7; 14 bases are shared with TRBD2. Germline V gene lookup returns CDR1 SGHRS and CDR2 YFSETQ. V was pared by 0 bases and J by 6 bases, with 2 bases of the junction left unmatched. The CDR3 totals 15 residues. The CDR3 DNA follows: TGCGCCAGCAGCTTGGAGGGACTAGCGGGAGCCGAGCAGTACTTC. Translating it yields CASSLEGLAGAEQYF.

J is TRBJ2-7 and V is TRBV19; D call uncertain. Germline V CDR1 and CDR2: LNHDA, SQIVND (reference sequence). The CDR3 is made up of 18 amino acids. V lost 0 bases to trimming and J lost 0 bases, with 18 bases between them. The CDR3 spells CASSIDPLGRRSSYEQYF. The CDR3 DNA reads TGTGCCAGTAGTATAGATCCCCTCGGCAGGCGGTCCTCCTACGAGCAGTACTTC.

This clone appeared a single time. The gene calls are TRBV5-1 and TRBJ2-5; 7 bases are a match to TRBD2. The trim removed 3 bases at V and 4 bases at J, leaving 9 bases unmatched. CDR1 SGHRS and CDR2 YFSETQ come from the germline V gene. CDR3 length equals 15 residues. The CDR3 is CASSYGAGRPETQYF. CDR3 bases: TGCGCCAGCAGCTACGGAGCGGGGAGGCCAGAGACCCAGTACTTC.

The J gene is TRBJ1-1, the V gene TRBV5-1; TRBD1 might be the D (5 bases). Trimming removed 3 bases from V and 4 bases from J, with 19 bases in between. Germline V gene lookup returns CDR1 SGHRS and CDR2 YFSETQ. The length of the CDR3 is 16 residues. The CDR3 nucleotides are TGCGCCAGCAGCTGGGGCGAGGCCGGCGCCCGCACTGAAGCTTTCTTT. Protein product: CASSWGEAGARTEAFF.

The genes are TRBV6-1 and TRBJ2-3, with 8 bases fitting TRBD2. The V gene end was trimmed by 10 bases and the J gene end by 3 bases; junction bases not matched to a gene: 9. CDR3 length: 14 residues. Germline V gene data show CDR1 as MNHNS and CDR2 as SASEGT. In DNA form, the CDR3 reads TGTGCCATCCCGCCCGGGAGGGTGACAGATACGCAGTATTTT. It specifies CAIPPGRVTDTQYF.

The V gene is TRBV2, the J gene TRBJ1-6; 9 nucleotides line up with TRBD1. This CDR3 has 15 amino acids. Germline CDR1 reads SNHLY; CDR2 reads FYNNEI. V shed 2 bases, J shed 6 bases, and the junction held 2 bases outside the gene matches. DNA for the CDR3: TGTGCCAGCAGTGAATCGGGACAGGGTAATTCACCCCTCCACTTT. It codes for CASSESGQGNSPLHF.

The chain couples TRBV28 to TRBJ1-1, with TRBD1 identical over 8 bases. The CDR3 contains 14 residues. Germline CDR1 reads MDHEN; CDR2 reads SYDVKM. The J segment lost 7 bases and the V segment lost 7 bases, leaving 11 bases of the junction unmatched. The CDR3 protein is CASTPSGGRGEAFF. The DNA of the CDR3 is TGTGCCAGCACTCCTTCAGGGGGCCGAGGTGAAGCTTTCTTT.

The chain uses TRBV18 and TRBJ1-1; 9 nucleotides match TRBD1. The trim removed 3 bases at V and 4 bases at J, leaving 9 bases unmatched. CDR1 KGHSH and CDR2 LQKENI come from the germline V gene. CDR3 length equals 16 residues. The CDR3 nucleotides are TGTGCCAGCTCACCCGCGGGGACAGGGAGTAGCACTGAAGCTTTCTTT. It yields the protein CASSPAGTGSSTEAFF.

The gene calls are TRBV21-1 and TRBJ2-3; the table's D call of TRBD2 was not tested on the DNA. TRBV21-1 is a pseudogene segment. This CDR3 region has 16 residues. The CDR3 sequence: CASSAGLAGITDTQYF. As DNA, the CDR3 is TGTGCCAGCAGCGCGGGACTAGCGGGGATCACAGATACGCAGTATTTT.

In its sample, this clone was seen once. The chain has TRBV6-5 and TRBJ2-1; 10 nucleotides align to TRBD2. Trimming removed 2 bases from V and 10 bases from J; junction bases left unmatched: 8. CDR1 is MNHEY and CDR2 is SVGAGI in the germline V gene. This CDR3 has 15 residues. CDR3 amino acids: CASSYMIAGGHEQFF. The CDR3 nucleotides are TGTGCCAGCAGTTACATGATAGCGGGAGGTCACGAGCAGTTCTTC.

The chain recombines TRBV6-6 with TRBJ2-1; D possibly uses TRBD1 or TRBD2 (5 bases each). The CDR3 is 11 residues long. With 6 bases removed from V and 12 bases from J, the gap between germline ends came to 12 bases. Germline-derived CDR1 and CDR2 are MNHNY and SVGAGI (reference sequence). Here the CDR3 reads CASRGTFGQFF. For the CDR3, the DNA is TGTGCCAGCAGGGGGACCTTTGGGCAGTTCTTC.

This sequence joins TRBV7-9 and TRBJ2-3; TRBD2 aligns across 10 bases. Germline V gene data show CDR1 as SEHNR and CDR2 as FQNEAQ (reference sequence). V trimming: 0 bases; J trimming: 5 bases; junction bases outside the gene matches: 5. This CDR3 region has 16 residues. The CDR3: CASSLALAGVGDTQYF. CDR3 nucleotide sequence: TGTGCCAGCAGCTTAGCCCTAGCGGGAGTGGGAGATACGCAGTATTTT.

The CDR3 loop is CASSFQKPSYEQYF. The CDR3 DNA follows: TGCGCCAGCAGCTTTCAGAAGCCTTCCTACGAGCAGTACTTC. The rearrangement uses TRBV5-1 and TRBJ2-7; D remains unclear. Trimming pared 2 bases from V and 1 base from J, leaving 10 bases between. The CDR3 is made up of 14 amino acids. Germline assignment: CDR1 SGHRS and CDR2 YFSETQ.

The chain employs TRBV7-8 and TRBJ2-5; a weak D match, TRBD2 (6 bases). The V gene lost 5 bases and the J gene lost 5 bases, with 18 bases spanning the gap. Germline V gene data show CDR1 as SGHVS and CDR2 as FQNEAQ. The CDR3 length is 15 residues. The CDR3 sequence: CASSPREGGEETQYF. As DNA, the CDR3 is TGTGCCAGCAGCCCCCGTGAGGGCGGGGAGGAGACCCAGTACTTC.